This T cell receptor (beta chain) was recorded in a study of CD8+CD57+ T cells in acquired aplastic anemia. Study conclusions and caveats: No significant patient-versus-control difference appeared in CD8+ Simpson's diversity. Around 30 sequences, all CD8+ CDR3, were shared between patients and controls.

Germline V gene sequence: CDR1 LNHDA, CDR2 SQIVND (reference sequence). V was cut by 9 bases and J by 0 bases, with 13 bases left in between. The CDR3 has 14 residues. Genomic DNA, serving as template, underwent TCR beta VDJ and CDR3 profiling. TCRdb re-called the reads with MiXCR, one entry per CDR3 protein. The sample includes about 64,000 distinct CDR3 sequences, about 50% of them seen just once. Notes on this clonotype: Its antigen is still unknown.

This sequence originates from a human donor in good health, serving as a control. The sequenced sample consisted of sorted CD4+, CD8+, or CD8+CD57+ T cells (not recorded which) from PBMCs. V and J are TRBV19 and TRBJ2-3, with D possibly matching TRBD2 (5 bases). The DNA for the CDR3 is TGTGCCAGCCAAAGGGAGACTAGCACAGATACGCAGTATTTT. Amino acids: CASQRETSTDTQYF.